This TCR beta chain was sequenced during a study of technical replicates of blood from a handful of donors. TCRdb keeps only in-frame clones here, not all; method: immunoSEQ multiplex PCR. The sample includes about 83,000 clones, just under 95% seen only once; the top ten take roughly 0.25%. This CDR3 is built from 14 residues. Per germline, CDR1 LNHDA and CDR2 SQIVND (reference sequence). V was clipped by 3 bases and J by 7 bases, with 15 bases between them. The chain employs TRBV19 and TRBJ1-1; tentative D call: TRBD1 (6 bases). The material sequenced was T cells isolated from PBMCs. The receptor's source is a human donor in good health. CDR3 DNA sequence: TGTGCCAGTAGTATGGGTGGACAGCGACTTGAAGCTTTCTTT. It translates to CASSMGGQRLEAFF.